Given below is one TCR beta chain in context. This entry comes from a study of shared clonotypes between healthy human individuals. Germline values: CDR1 KGHSH, CDR2 LQKENI. The CDR3 extends over 14 amino acids. With 3 bases removed from V and 5 bases from J, the gap between germline ends came to 13 bases. Sequencing used immunoSEQ multiplex PCR; TCRdb keeps in-frame clones, though not all of them. The profile shows about 1 million clones, around 74% of them singletons. The clonotype originates from a man in his late teens or twenties in good health. Sequenced material: memory CD4+ T cells sorted from blood. Sample subset: CD45RA-negative fraction. This sequence joins TRBV18 and TRBJ2-5; D is uncertain. The CDR3 DNA is TGTGCCAGCTCACCGGAGACCATACGGGAGACCCAGTACTTC. Amino acid sequence: CASSPETIRETQYF.